This passage covers 22 T cell receptor beta chains from one sample sequenced in a study of chemoradiotherapy in HPV16-positive cancers. The data were produced by immunoSEQ multiplex PCR, yet TCRdb's version contains in-frame clones alone and is incomplete. Of about 32,000 clones detected, about four fifths appear once; the ten largest clones hold 3.8%. The sample consisted of blood, taken from a patient who underwent chemoradiotherapy. These receptors came from a human donor with HPV-associated anogenital cancer.

The gene calls are TRBV27 and TRBJ2-4, with D perhaps matching TRBD1 (6 bases). The CDR3 runs 13 residues. The germline V gene has CDR1 MNHEY and CDR2 SMNVEV (reference sequence). With 2 bases removed from V and 7 bases from J, the gap between germline ends came to 9 bases. The CDR3 loop is CASSLTGTNIQYF. The DNA for the CDR3 is TGTGCCAGCAGTTTAACAGGGACCAACATTCAGTACTTC.

V gene TRBV5-1 combines with J gene TRBJ1-2, with D tentatively TRBD1 (6 bases). The CDR3 is 16 residues long. CDR1 is SGHRS, CDR2 YFSETQ, per germline. Trimming took off 0 bases at V and 3 bases at J, with 15 bases between the two ends. The CDR3 region is CASSLGGAGVDYGYTF. The DNA for the CDR3 is TGCGCCAGCAGCTTGGGGGGGGCCGGGGTCGACTATGGCTACACCTTC.

The chain is built from TRBV19 and TRBJ1-1, with 7 bases aligning to TRBD1. The CDR3 spans 16 residues. Per the germline V gene, CDR1 is LNHDA and CDR2 is SQIVND (reference sequence). V shed 6 bases, J shed 2 bases, and the junction held 12 bases outside the gene matches. CDR3 sequence: CASSPSSTGLNTEAFF. The CDR3, as DNA: TGTGCCAGTAGCCCTTCGTCGACAGGGCTCAACACTGAAGCTTTCTTT.

V is TRBV2 and J is TRBJ2-1, with TRBD2 matching over 10 bases. The germline V gene encodes CDR1 SNHLY and CDR2 FYNNEI. This CDR3 has 15 amino acids. V was pared by 2 bases and J by 9 bases, with 7 bases of the junction left unmatched. As DNA, the CDR3 is TGTGCCAGCAGTGAAAGAGCGGGGGGGCCCACTGAGCAGTTCTTC. Its translation: CASSERAGGPTEQFF. The variable domain in full, completed from reference TRBV2 and TRBJ2-1, reads EPEVTQTPSHQVTQMGQEVILRCVPISNHLYFYWYRQILGQKVEFLVSFYNNEISEKSEIFDDQFSVERPDGSNFTLKIRSTKLEDSAMYFCASSERAGGPTEQFFGPGTRLTVL.

The chain recombines TRBV7-9 with TRBJ2-7; TRBD1 matches at 9 bases. The germline V gene has CDR1 SEHNR and CDR2 FQNEAQ (reference sequence). The CDR3 is made up of 16 amino acids. The ends lost 6 bases at V and 2 bases at J; junction bases unmatched: 11. CDR3 region: CASSPRSGTGPYEQYF. In DNA form, the CDR3 reads TGTGCCAGCAGTCCCAGAAGCGGGACAGGGCCCTACGAGCAGTACTTC.

In this sample, this clone turned up a few times. V gene TRBV10-3 combines with J gene TRBJ1-6; 8 bases fit TRBD1. The V gene's germline CDR1 is ENHRY and CDR2 SYGVKD. J gave up 7 bases and V 6 bases, and 5 bases lay outside the gene matches. CDR3 size: 14 residues. This CDR3 is CAISTGTGNSPLHF. CDR3 nucleotide sequence: TGTGCCATCAGCACCGGGACAGGAAATTCACCCCTCCACTTT.

The chain joins TRBV9 to TRBJ1-6, with D unresolved. The CDR3 contains 16 residues. V was cut by 0 bases and J by 6 bases, with 13 bases left in between. Looked up from germline, CDR1 is SGDLS and CDR2 is YYNGEE. The CDR3 loop reads CASSVASVQVNSPLHF. The CDR3, as DNA: TGTGCCAGCAGCGTAGCCTCGGTCCAGGTTAATTCACCCCTCCACTTT. Using reference TRBV9 and TRBJ1-6 for the parts outside the CDR3, the full variable domain is DSGVTQTPKHLITATGQRVTLRCSPRSGDLSVYWYQQSLDQGLQFLIQYYNGEERAKGNILERFSAQQFPDLHSELNLSSLELGDSALYFCASSVASVQVNSPLHFGNGTRLTVT.

For the CDR3, the DNA is TGTGCCAGCTCACCGACATCTTCTGGGGCCAACGTCCTGACTTTC. Translating it yields CASSPTSSGANVLTF. The J gene is TRBJ2-6, the V gene TRBV18; the D is unclear. The CDR3 spans 15 residues. Germline V gives CDR1 KGHSH, CDR2 LQKENI. With 3 bases removed from V and 1 base from J, the gap between germline ends came to 7 bases.

V is TRBV7-6 and J is TRBJ2-7; D is possibly TRBD2 (6 bases). V was cut by 1 base and J by 0 bases, with 10 bases left in between. The CDR3 covers 15 residues. Germline CDR1 is SGHVS and CDR2 is FNYEAQ. DNA for the CDR3: TGTGCCAGCAGCTTAGGTCCTAGCGACTCCTACGAGCAGTACTTC. Translated, it gives CASSLGPSDSYEQYF.

This chain uses TRBV27 with TRBJ1-5; unclear D gene. The V gene lost 10 bases and the J gene lost 5 bases, with 12 bases spanning the gap. This CDR3 is built from 12 residues. CDR1 is MNHEY, CDR2 SMNVEV, per germline (reference sequence). The CDR3 nucleotides are TGTGCCATTACAAAGTCGTATCAGCCCCAGCATTTT. This sequence encodes CAITKSYQPQHF.

This rearrangement joins TRBV10-1 to TRBJ2-2, with 9 bases identical to TRBD1. Germline values: CDR1 WNHNN, CDR2 SYGVQD (reference sequence). Trimming at V came to 5 bases and at J to 4 bases, leaving 11 bases not matched to a gene. The CDR3 totals 17 residues. The CDR3 sequence is CASSRGTGGVGTGELFF. CDR3 nucleotide sequence: TGCGCCAGCAGTAGGGGTACAGGGGGCGTAGGCACCGGGGAGCTGTTTTTT.

The chain has TRBV7-2 and TRBJ1-3, with D hard to call. CDR3 length: 15 amino acids. The V end lost 5 bases, the J end lost 0 bases, and 11 bases lay between the germline ends. Germline CDR1 reads SGHTA; CDR2 reads FQGNSA. The CDR3: CASSPGRSSGNTIYF. The CDR3 DNA sequence: TGTGCCAGCAGCCCCGGACGGAGCTCTGGAAACACCATATATTTT.

The chain employs TRBV6-5 and TRBJ2-7; D remains unclear. The CDR3 sequence is 14 residues long. The germline V and J ends were trimmed by 0 bases and 0 bases, with 6 bases remaining between them. Germline V gene lookup returns CDR1 MNHEY and CDR2 SVGAGI. CDR3 region: CASSYSDPSYEQYF. The CDR3, as DNA: TGTGCCAGCAGTTACTCCGACCCCTCCTACGAGCAGTACTTC.

The CDR3 region has the DNA TGTGCCAGCGGCCGCGACAGGAACACTGAAGCTTTCTTT. It yields the protein CASGRDRNTEAFF. This rearrangement joins TRBV6-6 to TRBJ1-1, with D possibly being TRBD1 (5 bases). CDR3 size: 13 residues. Trimming shortened V by 8 bases and J by 1 base, and 11 bases separated the two germline ends. Germline CDR1 MNHNY, CDR2 SVGAGI (reference sequence).

CDR3 nucleotides: TGTGCCAGCAGTTTAGGTCAATCTAACTATGGCTACACCTTC. Its protein product is CASSLGQSNYGYTF. The gene calls are TRBV28 and TRBJ1-2, with D unresolved. Germline V lookup: CDR1 MDHEN, CDR2 SYDVKM. The CDR3 runs 14 residues. Trimming took 2 bases from V and 0 from J, leaving 7 bases between them.

The V and J genes are TRBV5-1 and TRBJ1-2; D not resolved. Trimming stripped 0 bases from V and 7 bases from J, with 16 bases between. Germline V gives CDR1 SGHRS, CDR2 YFSETQ. The length of the CDR3 is 15 residues. This CDR3 is CASSLDGRLGFGYTF. As DNA, the CDR3 is TGCGCCAGCAGCTTGGATGGACGGTTAGGTTTTGGCTACACCTTC.

The chain uses TRBV6-5 and TRBJ2-2; 10 nucleotides match TRBD1. This CDR3 region has 16 residues. After removal of 4 bases from V and 6 bases from J, the junction contained 8 bases not matched to a gene. CDR1 is MNHEY, CDR2 SVGAGI, per germline. This chain's CDR3 is CASSLVGTGVAGELFF. The DNA of the CDR3 is TGTGCCAGCAGTTTAGTTGGGACAGGGGTTGCCGGGGAGCTGTTTTTT.

This clone appeared a few times. The chain joins TRBV7-3 to TRBJ1-1; a possible D gene is TRBD1 (5 bases). Germline V lookup: CDR1 SGHTA, CDR2 FQGTGA. The length of the CDR3 is 15 residues. Trimming removed 4 bases at V and 4 bases at J, with 16 bases between. CDR3: CASSSLSGRSTEAFF. The CDR3 DNA is TGTGCCAGCAGCTCGCTTTCAGGGAGAAGCACTGAAGCTTTCTTT. Together with reference TRBV7-3 and TRBJ1-1, the CDR3 gives the full variable domain: GAGVSQTPSNKVTEKGKYVELRCDPISGHTALYWYRQSLGQGPEFLIYFQGTGAADDSGLPNDRFFAVRPEGSVSTLKIQRTERGDSAVYLCASSSLSGRSTEAFFGQGTRLTVV.

This chain joins TRBV2 and TRBJ2-5; 7 positions agree with TRBD2. The CDR3 is 13 residues long. CDR1 and CDR2 from the germline V gene are SNHLY and FYNNEI. V lost 6 bases, J lost 3 bases, and 4 bases stayed unmatched. The CDR3 DNA follows: TGTGCCAGCAGGCCCGGGACTAAAGAGACCCAGTACTTC. It specifies CASRPGTKETQYF.

This chain connects TRBV27 to TRBJ2-3; 11 nucleotides align to TRBD2. The CDR3 loop spans 15 amino acids. J was trimmed by 6 bases and V by 4 bases; bases with no gene match: 6. Germline V gene data show CDR1 as MNHEY and CDR2 as SMNVEV (reference sequence). For the CDR3, the DNA is TGTGCCAGCAGTTGGTCTAGCGGGGGGCCTGATACGCAGTATTTT. It codes for CASSWSSGGPDTQYF.

The chain links TRBV9 to TRBJ1-1, with no clear D. The CDR3 contains 14 residues. The germline V gene encodes CDR1 SGDLS and CDR2 YYNGEE. Trimming cost V 0 bases and J 2 bases, with 8 bases left between them. The CDR3 reads CASSVGAINTEAFF. The CDR3 DNA follows: TGTGCCAGCAGCGTAGGAGCGATTAACACTGAAGCTTTCTTT.

The chain combines TRBV5-6 with TRBJ1-2; D is undetermined. V lost 0 bases, J lost 4 bases, and 4 bases lay in between. This CDR3 region has 12 residues. Germline values: CDR1 SGHDT, CDR2 YYEEEE. Written as DNA, the CDR3 is TGTGCCAGCAGCTTGGGTACCTATGGCTACACCTTC. This translates into CASSLGTYGYTF.